This T cell receptor beta chain was observed in a study of blood T cell repertoires in COVID-19. Study-level background: PBMCs, B-cell-depleted T cells, or T cells provided the cDNA or gDNA that made up the material.

CDR1 and CDR2 from the germline V gene are LGHDT and YNNKEL (reference sequence). The J segment lost 0 bases and the V segment lost 0 bases, leaving 5 bases of the junction unmatched. The CDR3 runs 17 residues. In the authors' methods: Scientists estimated how many nucleated cells there were by amplifying reference gene primers. Sequencing was performed with immunoSEQ multiplex PCR; in TCRdb, only in-frame clones are kept and a portion is missing. The V and J calls and clone size were taken over from that table, and D and trimming were inferred from the DNA. Here the sample spans about 80,000 clones, 82% being singletons.

The origin of this receptor is a woman between 70 and 85 years old with acute or convalescent COVID-19. Sequenced input: peripheral blood. V and J are TRBV3-1 (or the pseudogene TRBV3-2) and TRBJ2-4, with 7 bases fitting TRBD2. The CDR3 nucleotides read TGTGCCAGCAGCCAAGATGTGGTAGCGGGAGCCAAAAACATTCAGTACTTC. It specifies CASSQDVVAGAKNIQYF.